This T cell receptor (beta chain) originates from a study of graft-versus-host responses after intestinal transplantation. Study-level information: Anti-thymocyte globulin served as induction for all recipients, who then took tacrolimus and steroids for approximately three years. Whole-study findings and limits: Peak levels of circulating GvH clones tracked with early post-transplant HvG declines. In recipient marrow, GvH clones were found, and some appeared first in ileum or blood.

Assay: immunoSEQ multiplex PCR; the TCRdb copy retains only in-frame clones and omits some. The data show 75,000 to 100,000 clones, with roughly four fifths seen just once and 17% held by the top ten. About this clone itself: Its antigen remains unidentified.

The CDR3 length is 13 residues. V lost 0 bases, J lost 6 bases, and 0 bases stayed unmatched. The germline V gene encodes CDR1 SGDLS and CDR2 YYNGEE. The chain employs TRBV9 and TRBJ2-7, with 10 positions matching TRBD1. The material was unstimulated CD8+ T cells sorted from spleen or lymph node cells, obtained before intestinal transplant. This receptor was identified in a human donor who received an intestinal transplant. CDR3 DNA sequence: TGTGCCAGCAGCGTAGGGACAGGGGGCGAGCAGTACTTC. Its protein is CASSVGTGGEQYF.